Presented here are 32 T cell receptor beta chains from one specimen sequenced in a study of shared clonotypes between healthy human individuals. The assay was immunoSEQ multiplex PCR, and TCRdb's table has in-frame clones only and misses some. The table shows 300,000 to 400,000 clones, with roughly 87% occurring only once. Input material: memory CD8+ T cells sorted from blood. Subset described: CD45RO+ cells pooled with CCR7-negative TemRA cells. The receptor source for this set is a young man in good health.

The chain couples TRBV27 to TRBJ2-3; D unresolved. CDR1 is MNHEY and CDR2 is SMNVEV in the germline V gene (reference sequence). The CDR3 is made up of 13 amino acids. V lost 6 bases and J lost 0, with 7 bases in between. The CDR3 protein is CASRVASTDTQYF. The CDR3 region has the DNA TGTGCCAGCAGGGTTGCGAGCACAGATACGCAGTATTTT.

Only one count was recorded for this clone. The V and J genes are TRBV27 and TRBJ2-7, with 7 bases that match TRBD1. Germline V CDR1 and CDR2: MNHEY, SMNVEV (reference sequence). The CDR3 has 13 residues. V dropped 4 bases and J dropped 2; count of bases not matched to a gene: 2. CDR3 bases: TGTGCCAGCAGTTGGGGACAGACCTACGAGCAGTACTTC. This codes for CASSWGQTYEQYF.

This clone was seen only once. V and J are TRBV10-2 and TRBJ2-1, with TRBD2 matching over 9 bases. The CDR3 consists of 13 residues. Germline V gene lookup returns CDR1 WSHSY and CDR2 SAAADI. V was pared by 8 bases and J by 9 bases, with 8 bases of the junction left unmatched. The CDR3 DNA reads as TGCGCCAGCGGTGGAGCGGGAGGACTTGAGCAGTTCTTC. Residues: CASGGAGGLEQFF.

This sequence joins TRBV5-1 and TRBJ2-1, with D unclear. Between the trimmed V and J ends, which lost 0 bases and 7 bases, there was a span of 5 bases. This CDR3 region has 12 residues. In germline, CDR1 is SGHRS, CDR2 YFSETQ. The chain's CDR3 is CASSLGRNEQFF. CDR3 nucleotide sequence: TGCGCCAGCAGCTTGGGCAGAAATGAGCAGTTCTTC.

The V gene is TRBV10-3, the J gene TRBJ2-1, with a tentative D call TRBD1 (6 bases). The CDR3 is made up of 13 amino acids. Germline CDR1 ENHRY, CDR2 SYGVKD. Trimming shortened V by 10 bases and J by 6 bases, and 16 bases separated the two germline ends. CDR3 in amino acids: CATNTGTTNEQFF. CDR3 bases: TGTGCCACCAATACCGGGACAACCAATGAGCAGTTCTTC.

This chain uses TRBV2 with TRBJ2-4; TRBD1 is a possible D gene (5 bases). The CDR3 runs to 12 residues. The germline gives CDR1 SNHLY, CDR2 FYNNEI. V was pared by 8 bases and J by 8 bases, with 13 bases between. For the CDR3, the DNA is TGTGCCAGCCGGTGGGGCACGGACATTCAGTACTTC. This translates into CASRWGTDIQYF. The full variable domain, its missing parts supplied by reference TRBV2 and TRBJ2-4, is EPEVTQTPSHQVTQMGQEVILRCVPISNHLYFYWYRQILGQKVEFLVSFYNNEISEKSEIFDDQFSVERPDGSNFTLKIRSTKLEDSAMYFCASRWGTDIQYFGAGTRLSVL.

The rearrangement uses TRBV6-6 and TRBJ1-6; the D is unclear. The CDR3 contains 16 residues. Germline lookup yields CDR1 MNHNY and CDR2 SVGAGI (reference sequence). Trimming cost V 2 bases and J 7 bases, with 15 bases left between them. CDR3 sequence (DNA): TGTGCCAGCAGTTACGGGGTAGGGAATTTGAATTCACCCCTCCACTTT. Its protein product is CASSYGVGNLNSPLHF.

The genes are TRBV29-1 and TRBJ2-1; 16 nucleotides agree with TRBD2. Unmatched junction bases numbered 8, after V lost 3 bases and J lost 0 bases. The germline V gene has CDR1 SQVTM and CDR2 ANQGSEA. The CDR3 is made up of 19 amino acids. CDR3 protein: CSVEGLAGGSPSSYNEQFF. DNA for the CDR3: TGCAGCGTTGAGGGACTAGCGGGAGGGTCACCAAGCTCCTACAATGAGCAGTTCTTC.

The genes are TRBV11-2 and TRBJ2-7; D is unclear. Germline CDR1 is SGHAT and CDR2 is FQNNGV. V gave up 0 bases and J gave up 3 bases, with 12 bases separating them. CDR3 length: 15 residues. DNA for the CDR3: TGTGCCAGCAGCTTAGATCCGACGGAATACTACGAGCAGTACTTC. It encodes CASSLDPTEYYEQYF.

The chain joins TRBV2 to TRBJ2-3, with 10 bases identical to TRBD1. This CDR3 is 16 amino acids long. CDR1 is SNHLY, CDR2 FYNNEI, per germline. J gave up 0 bases and V 9 bases, and 9 bases lay outside the gene matches. Here the CDR3 DNA reads TGTGCCAGGGGGACGACAGGGGGCTCTAGCACAGATACGCAGTATTTT. Its translation: CARGTTGGSSTDTQYF.

The chain uses TRBV5-6 and TRBJ2-7, with 7 bases that match TRBD1. The J segment lost 3 bases and the V segment lost 1 base, leaving 7 bases of the junction unmatched. This CDR3 spans 15 amino acids. Germline loops: CDR1 SGHDT, CDR2 YYEEEE. CDR3 region: CASSLTGVGVYEQYF. DNA for the CDR3: TGTGCCAGCAGCTTGACAGGGGTGGGAGTCTACGAGCAGTACTTC.

The chain carries TRBV9 and TRBJ1-1; D not certain. Deletions cut 0 bases from V and 1 base from J, with 10 bases between. This CDR3 has 15 residues. Germline-derived CDR1 and CDR2 are SGDLS and YYNGEE. CDR3 residues: CASSVVKVRNTEAFF. The CDR3 DNA is TGTGCCAGCAGCGTAGTAAAGGTGAGGAACACTGAAGCTTTCTTT. Based on the CDR3 plus reference TRBV9 and TRBJ1-1, the full variable domain is DSGVTQTPKHLITATGQRVTLRCSPRSGDLSVYWYQQSLDQGLQFLIQYYNGEERAKGNILERFSAQQFPDLHSELNLSSLELGDSALYFCASSVVKVRNTEAFFGQGTRLTVV.

This chain joins TRBV5-6 and TRBJ2-3; 13 bases are shared with TRBD2. Germline CDR1 SGHDT, CDR2 YYEEEE. The ends lost 8 bases at V and 5 bases at J; junction bases unmatched: 8. The CDR3 totals 15 residues. CDR3 amino acids: CASGTSGGAEDTQYF. For the CDR3, the DNA is TGTGCCAGTGGCACTAGCGGGGGGGCCGAAGATACGCAGTATTTT.

The chain has TRBV27 and TRBJ2-7; TRBD1 might be the D (6 bases). Trimming stripped 3 bases from V and 1 base from J, with 13 bases between. The CDR3 is made up of 15 amino acids. From germline, CDR1 is MNHEY and CDR2 SMNVEV (reference sequence). Here the CDR3 reads CASSFRGTSSYEQYF. The DNA for the CDR3 is TGTGCCAGCAGTTTCCGTGGGACATCGTCCTACGAGCAGTACTTC.

V is TRBV27 and J is TRBJ2-2, with D possibly matching TRBD1 (5 bases). Trimming pared 4 bases from V and 1 base from J, leaving 7 bases between. The length of the CDR3 is 14 residues. Per the germline V gene, CDR1 is MNHEY and CDR2 is SMNVEV (reference sequence). The CDR3 region has the DNA TGTGCCAGCAGTTGGACATTGAACACCGGGGAGCTGTTTTTT. Its protein is CASSWTLNTGELFF.

The chain combines TRBV7-2 with TRBJ2-5; 11 nucleotides agree with TRBD2. Trimming took 5 bases from V and 5 from J; bases not matched to a gene: 10. The germline V gene encodes CDR1 SGHTA and CDR2 FQGNSA. This CDR3 has 16 amino acids. The CDR3 loop reads CASSPFTSGGGETQYF. The CDR3 nucleotides are TGTGCCAGCAGCCCTTTTACTAGCGGGGGAGGGGAGACCCAGTACTTC.

V gene TRBV27 combines with J gene TRBJ1-1; TRBD1 agrees at 11 bases. Germline CDR1 and CDR2: MNHEY and SMNVEV (reference sequence). J lost 8 bases, V lost 5 bases, and 16 bases had no gene match. There are 17 residues in the CDR3. CDR3 region: CASSPLHGQGAIGEAFF. CDR3 coding DNA: TGTGCCAGCAGTCCACTACACGGACAGGGGGCGATCGGAGAAGCTTTCTTT.

The CDR3 protein is CASRPLRSGDVDTQYF. The CDR3 nucleotides are TGTGCCAGCAGACCCCTTCGGAGCGGGGATGTAGATACGCAGTATTTT. The rearrangement joins TRBV11-3 to TRBJ2-3; 7 bases line up with TRBD2. With V trimmed by 6 bases and J by 5 bases, 14 bases remained unmatched. The CDR3 spans 16 residues. Germline values: CDR1 SGHNT, CDR2 YENEEA.

The J gene is TRBJ2-1, the V gene TRBV7-9; possibly TRBD2 for D (6 bases). The germline V and J ends were trimmed by 1 base and 2 bases, with 9 bases remaining between them. The CDR3 consists of 15 residues. CDR1 SEHNR and CDR2 FQNEAQ come from the germline V gene (reference sequence). CDR3 nucleotide sequence: TGTGCCAGCAGCTTAGTCGGGGGAACCTACAATGAGCAGTTCTTC. This encodes CASSLVGGTYNEQFF.

The gene calls are TRBV4-1 and TRBJ1-5; D gene uncertain. The CDR3 extends over 13 amino acids. Per germline, CDR1 MGHRA and CDR2 YSYEKL. V shed 2 bases and J shed 7 bases, with 9 bases lying between them. CDR3 protein: CASSQRVGQPQHF. The CDR3 DNA follows: TGCGCCAGCAGCCAAAGGGTAGGGCAGCCCCAGCATTTT.

This clone was seen just once. V gene TRBV11-2 combines with J gene TRBJ2-7, with TRBD2 matching over 8 bases. CDR3 length: 15 residues. The trim removed 5 bases at V and 2 bases at J, leaving 8 bases unmatched. In germline, CDR1 is SGHAT, CDR2 FQNNGV. CDR3 protein: CASSAPGTRTYEQYF. The CDR3 DNA is TGTGCCAGCAGCGCCCCCGGGACTAGGACCTACGAGCAGTACTTC.

This clone was detected once. This chain uses TRBV7-8 with TRBJ2-5; a possible D gene is TRBD2 (5 bases). Deletions cut 1 base from V and 3 bases from J, with 18 bases between. The CDR3 runs 17 residues. Germline CDR1 SGHVS, CDR2 FQNEAQ. In DNA form, the CDR3 reads TGTGCCAGCAGCTTAGTGCCCCTGGGAAGCGGCGAAGAGACCCAGTACTTC. It yields the protein CASSLVPLGSGEETQYF.

The genes are TRBV6-5 and TRBJ2-7, with a tentative D call TRBD1 (7 bases). The CDR3 has 15 residues. V lost 6 bases to trimming and J lost 2 bases, with 17 bases between them. Germline V lookup: CDR1 MNHEY, CDR2 SVGAGI. The DNA of the CDR3 is TGTGCCAGCAGACCCACAGGGGAGGCCACCTACGAGCAGTACTTC. Its translation: CASRPTGEATYEQYF.

The chain uses TRBV4-1 and TRBJ1-6; D gene uncertain. CDR3 size: 16 residues. Trimming left V 1 base short and J 4 bases short, with 11 bases between. From germline, CDR1 is MGHRA and CDR2 YSYEKL. The chain's CDR3 is CASSQAPGLYNSPLHF. DNA of the CDR3: TGCGCCAGCAGCCAAGCTCCAGGCCTATATAATTCACCCCTCCACTTT.

J is TRBJ1-1 and V is TRBV29-1; D not certain. The CDR3 contains 10 residues. V gave up 7 bases and J gave up 7 bases, with 10 bases separating them. Germline CDR1 is SQVTM and CDR2 is ANQGSEA. For the CDR3, the DNA is TGCAGCGCCTCACATCTTGAAGCTTTCTTT. It codes for CSASHLEAFF.

The chain couples TRBV20-1 to TRBJ1-2; 7 positions match TRBD1. This CDR3 spans 11 amino acids. Germline CDR1 reads DFQATT; CDR2 reads SNEGSKA (reference sequence). Here the CDR3 DNA reads TGCAGAGGATACGACAGGGAAGGCTACACCTTC. This encodes CRGYDREGYTF.

The V and J genes are TRBV2 and TRBJ2-7; D remains ambiguous. This CDR3 has 11 amino acids. Trimming removed 1 base from V and 5 bases from J, with 3 bases in between. Per the germline V gene, CDR1 is SNHLY and CDR2 is FYNNEI. The chain's CDR3 is CASSEDDEQYF. CDR3 nucleotide sequence: TGTGCCAGCAGTGAAGACGACGAGCAGTACTTC.

The chain combines TRBV7-9 with TRBJ2-5, with 7 bases matching TRBD1. This CDR3 is 16 amino acids long. Unmatched junction bases numbered 10, after V lost 3 bases and J lost 3 bases. Germline V lookup: CDR1 SEHNR, CDR2 FQNEAQ (reference sequence). CDR3 loop: CASSFLPGQLKETQYF. The DNA of the CDR3 is TGTGCCAGCAGCTTTCTCCCGGGACAGTTAAAAGAGACCCAGTACTTC.

This clone was found many times. V and J are TRBV5-6 and TRBJ2-3; D perhaps matches TRBD1 (6 bases). This CDR3 has 16 residues. Trimming took off 5 bases at V and 2 bases at J, with 18 bases between the two ends. Germline CDR1 is SGHDT and CDR2 is YYEEEE. The CDR3 DNA reads TGTGCCAGCAGTCGACCGGGACACTACCTCACAGATACGCAGTATTTT. As protein: CASSRPGHYLTDTQYF.

This sequence joins TRBV11-2 and TRBJ2-1; D gene unclear. V lost 7 bases, J lost 8 bases, and 12 bases lay in between. Germline values: CDR1 SGHAT, CDR2 FQNNGV. The CDR3 spans 12 residues. Written as DNA, the CDR3 is TGTGCCAGCACCCCTATGACCGATGAGCAGTTCTTC. It translates to CASTPMTDEQFF. The complete variable domain, with remaining parts taken from reference TRBV11-2 and TRBJ2-1, reads EAGVAQSPRYKIIEKRQSVAFWCNPISGHATLYWYQQILGQGPKLLIQFQNNGVVDDSQLPKDRFSAERLKGVDSTLKIQPAKLEDSAVYLCASTPMTDEQFFGPGTRLTVL.

J is TRBJ2-1 and V is TRBV14; D is undetermined. The CDR3 runs to 14 residues. Trimming removed 6 bases at V and 0 bases at J, with 9 bases between. Germline V gene sequence: CDR1 SGHDN, CDR2 FVKESK. DNA for the CDR3: TGTGCCAGCAGGGGCCGGAGCTCCTACAATGAGCAGTTCTTC. It yields the protein CASRGRSSYNEQFF.

For the CDR3, the DNA is TGCGCCAGCAGCCAAGCGCTAGCGGGAGGCACAGATACGCAGTATTTT. Translated, it gives CASSQALAGGTDTQYF. This sequence joins TRBV4-1 and TRBJ2-3, with 10 bases matching TRBD2. The germline gives CDR1 MGHRA, CDR2 YSYEKL. V was clipped by 1 base and J by 1 base; unmatched bases: 2. The CDR3 runs to 16 residues.